One sample yielded the 3 T cell receptor beta chains listed below, sequenced in a study of T cell repertoires in cytomegalovirus infection. TCRdb passed the reads through MiXCR, listing each CDR3 protein once. The sample includes under 150,000 distinct CDR3 sequences, about 24% of them seen just once. Antigens for these TCRs are unknown. The sequencing sample was made of PBMCs, sequenced either directly or after in vitro stimulation (not recorded which). The source of these receptors is a human donor in good health (CMV status not recorded). Some clones in this sample may be carry-over from other donors' samples.

This clonotype showed up just once. CDR3 nucleotide sequence: TGTGCCAGCATTGGGACCTCAGCCCAGAACACTGAAGCTTTCTTT. Translating it yields CASIGTSAQNTEAFF. The chain couples TRBV7-9 to TRBJ1-1; TRBD1 is a possible D gene (5 bases). Germline values: CDR1 SEHNR, CDR2 FQNEAQ (reference sequence). V was cut by 7 bases and J by 1 base, with 16 bases left in between. CDR3 length: 15 residues.

There are a few counts of this clonotype. V is TRBV9 and J is TRBJ2-4; D not certain. The CDR3 extends over 14 amino acids. Germline values: CDR1 SGDLS, CDR2 YYNGEE. V gave up 0 bases and J gave up 15 bases, with 19 bases separating them. In nucleotides, the CDR3 is TGTGCCAGCAGCGTAGTCCCAGCGTACCCAACGCGGTACTTC. It specifies CASSVVPAYPTRYF.

The gene calls are TRBV11-3 and TRBJ1-1; D gene unclear. The ends were cut back, 0 bases at V and 0 bases at J, with 17 bases in the middle. The germline gives CDR1 SGHNT, CDR2 YENEEA. CDR3 size: 18 residues. The CDR3 sequence: CASSLEGWHKRLNTEAFF. CDR3 DNA sequence: TGTGCCAGCAGCTTAGAAGGTTGGCATAAACGTCTGAACACTGAAGCTTTCTTT.